The 22 T cell receptor beta chains in this list originate from one sample, sequenced in a study of monozygotic twins with inflammatory bowel disease. One entry per CDR3 protein, without DNA, is what TCRdb gives after re-calling the 5' RACE reads. The sample includes approximately 330,000 distinct CDR3 sequences. Sequenced: blood. The receptor source for this set is a human donor with ulcerative colitis or Crohn's disease, or a healthy co-twin of an affected twin (not recorded which).

The V gene is TRBV28, the J gene TRBJ2-7; TCRdb outputs TRBD1, but without DNA this stays unchecked. Looked up from germline, CDR1 is MDHEN and CDR2 is SYDVKM. The CDR3 runs 14 residues. The CDR3 region is CASSFLSGPYEQYF.

The V and J genes are TRBV12-3 or TRBV12-4 and TRBJ1-4; the TCRdb D gene call, TRBD1, has no DNA to confirm it. CDR3 length: 15 residues. The CDR3: CASSSRTGLNEKLFF.

This chain links TRBV7-9 with TRBJ2-7; as DNA is missing, the TRBD1 call by TCRdb cannot be tested. The germline gives CDR1 SEHNR, CDR2 FQNEAQ (reference sequence). The CDR3 covers 17 residues. The CDR3 protein is CASNKIKGQGIPYEQYF.

The chain carries TRBV9 and TRBJ2-1; TCRdb's D call of TRBD2 is untestable without DNA. This CDR3 is 18 amino acids long. Germline assignment: CDR1 SGDLS and CDR2 YYNGEE. The CDR3 sequence: CASSDKAGEELLRNEQFF.

The J gene is TRBJ2-2, the V gene TRBV2. Germline V gene lookup returns CDR1 SNHLY and CDR2 FYNNEI. The CDR3 length is 12 residues. Here the CDR3 reads CASRESTGELFF.

The rearrangement links TRBV5-4 to TRBJ1-1. The V gene's germline CDR1 is SGHNT and CDR2 YYREEE (reference sequence). The CDR3 sequence is 14 residues long. The CDR3: CASSLGGYGQEAFF.

The rearrangement links TRBV7-9 to TRBJ1-1; TCRdb lists TRBD1, though no DNA is available to test this call. Looked up from germline, CDR1 is SEHNR and CDR2 is FQNEAQ (reference sequence). This CDR3 has 13 amino acids. The CDR3: CASSLQGGMEAFF.

The rearrangement joins TRBV7-2 to TRBJ2-7. The germline V gene encodes CDR1 SGHTA and CDR2 FQGNSA. This CDR3 has 11 amino acids. The CDR3 reads CASSPNYEQYF.

The chain combines TRBV18 with TRBJ2-7; no DNA is available, so the TRBD1 call from TCRdb remains unchecked. The CDR3 covers 16 residues. The germline gives CDR1 KGHSH, CDR2 LQKENI. The CDR3 spells CASSLSTGSHSYEQYF. Full variable domain (rest looked up from reference TRBV18 and TRBJ2-7): NAGVMQNPRHLVRRRGQEARLRCSPMKGHSHVYWYRQLPEEGLKFMVYLQKENIIDESGMPKERFSAEFPKEGPSILRIQQVVRGDSAAYFCASSLSTGSHSYEQYFGPGTRLTVT.

The chain recombines TRBV5-1 with TRBJ2-2; TCRdb's assignment of TRBD2 cannot be checked, as there is no DNA. The CDR3 runs 15 residues. Germline V gene sequence: CDR1 SGHRS, CDR2 YFSETQ. Here the CDR3 reads CASSLGSGPDGELFF.

The chain uses TRBV6-6 and TRBJ2-5; as DNA is missing, the TRBD2 call by TCRdb cannot be tested. This CDR3 comprises 14 residues. The germline CDR1 and CDR2 sequences are MNHNY and SVGAGI (reference sequence). The CDR3 reads CASSYSASGETQYF.

V usage is TRBV19 and J usage is TRBJ1-1; as DNA is missing, the TRBD1 call by TCRdb cannot be tested. The CDR3 is 13 residues long. Germline CDR1 is LNHDA and CDR2 is SQIVND (reference sequence). CDR3 in amino acids: CASSIRQGSEAFF.

The chain joins TRBV28 to TRBJ2-3; the TRBD2 assignment by TCRdb is unverifiable without DNA. The CDR3 has 14 amino acids. CDR1 and CDR2 from the germline V gene are MDHEN and SYDVKM. The CDR3 region is CASNRDYPTDTQYF.

The gene calls are TRBV11-2 and TRBJ2-3; TCRdb picks TRBD2, but there is no DNA to check that call. The CDR3 length is 16 residues. The germline V gene has CDR1 SGHAT and CDR2 FQNNGV. The CDR3 loop reads CASSLYGSPASDTQYF.

V and J are TRBV12-3 or TRBV12-4 and TRBJ2-2; TCRdb's D gene call, TRBD2, goes unchecked for lack of DNA. CDR3 size: 15 residues. The CDR3: CASSFSGRDTGELFF.

The chain has TRBV9 and TRBJ1-1; TCRdb picks TRBD1, but there is no DNA to check that call. The CDR3 loop spans 17 amino acids. Germline CDR1 and CDR2: SGDLS and YYNGEE. CDR3 in amino acids: CASSAFTPGTGSTEAFF.

V gene TRBV19 combines with J gene TRBJ2-1; absent DNA, TCRdb's TRBD2 call cannot be checked. CDR3 length: 18 amino acids. The germline gives CDR1 LNHDA, CDR2 SQIVND (reference sequence). The CDR3 protein is CASSITGGHSDLNNEQFF.

This chain connects TRBV19 to TRBJ1-1; TCRdb picks TRBD1, but there is no DNA to check that call. The length of the CDR3 is 14 residues. The germline CDR1 and CDR2 sequences are LNHDA and SQIVND (reference sequence). This CDR3 reads CASSIVGLNTEAFF.

V is TRBV5-1 and J is TRBJ1-6. The CDR3 loop spans 14 amino acids. Germline V gives CDR1 SGHRS, CDR2 YFSETQ. The CDR3 sequence: CASSLGPPGSPLHF.

The V call is TRBV28, the J call TRBJ1-5; TCRdb picks TRBD1, but there is no DNA to check that call. Germline V CDR1 and CDR2: MDHEN, SYDVKM. The CDR3 spans 13 residues. The CDR3 is CASGGAGNQPQHF.

CDR3 residues: CASRYRPRADTQYF. V and J are TRBV5-4 and TRBJ2-3; TCRdb's D call, TRBD1, is unchecked because there is no DNA. CDR1 and CDR2 (germline): SGHNT, YYREEE (reference sequence). CDR3 length: 14 residues.

CDR3 sequence: CASSLNQGAQNIQYF. J is TRBJ2-4 and V is TRBV5-1; TCRdb returns TRBD1, unconfirmable since there is no DNA. The CDR3 spans 15 residues. Germline assignment: CDR1 SGHRS and CDR2 YFSETQ. Together with reference TRBV5-1 and TRBJ2-4, the CDR3 gives the full variable domain: KAGVTQTPRYLIKTRGQQVTLSCSPISGHRSVSWYQQTPGQGLQFLFEYFSETQRNKGNFPGRFSGRQFSNSRSEMNVSTLELGDSALYLCASSLNQGAQNIQYFGAGTRLSVL.